This TCR beta chain was sequenced for a study of cytomegalovirus exposure and HLA in healthy donors. General observations from the study: A previous analysis found most TCR beta V segments productive roughly 90% or roughly 30% of the time.

This clone turned up a few times. The antigen is unknown. The PCR was carried out with 60 Vbeta primers and 13 Jbeta primers. Sequencing was performed with immunoSEQ multiplex PCR; in TCRdb, only in-frame clones are kept and a portion is missing. The sample includes approximately 150,000 clones, around 81% of them seen just once. The J segment lost 6 bases and the V segment lost 0 bases, leaving 7 bases of the junction unmatched. The CDR3 length is 16 residues. Germline V CDR1 and CDR2: LGHNA, YNFKEQ. The sample consisted of PBMCs. The chain has TRBV4-2 and TRBJ2-3; TRBD2 matches at 9 bases. This clonotype was obtained from a woman in her 50s in good health and CMV-seronegative. CDR3 bases: TGTGCCAGCAGCCAAGAAAGGGCGGGGGGGCCGGATACGCAGTATTTT. Protein sequence: CASSQERAGGPDTQYF.